The text below deals with one T cell receptor beta chain. Its cognate antigen has yet to be identified. Base qualities are not at hand, and no much larger clone is one base apart. The sample's time point, from its label and the paper: persistent/refractory GD, antithyroid drugs over 5 years with positive TRAb. For both TCR sequencing and RNA sequencing, RNA was extracted from PBMCs using TRIzol. The diagnosis of Graves' disease followed American Thyroid Association guidelines. The patients came from an endocrinology department in Xi'an, China. Each patient gave approximately 10 milliliters of peripheral blood, collected in an EDTA anticoagulant tube. PBMCs were isolated by Ficoll Paque Plus density gradient separation without further T cell sorting. An Agilent 2100 Bioanalyzer and agarose gel were used to check RNA quality, and a NanoDrop 2000 was used to measure RNA concentration. CDR1 and CDR2 (DFQATT, SNEGSKA) derive from the germline V gene (reference sequence). Including the terminal cysteine and phenylalanine, the CDR3 comprises 12 residues. Only CDR3 DNA remains: 36 bases, in frame from the first base. V was cut back by 3 bases and J by 7 bases, leaving a gap of 12 bases between them.

These data belong to a study of regulatory T cells in long-lasting Graves disease (dated by TCRdb to about 2021). Turning to the overall study: Persistent Graves' disease was defined as antithyroid drug treatment for over 5 years with persistently positive TSH receptor autoantibodies. Peripheral blood TCR sequencing and RNA sequencing compared persistent Graves' disease patients with newly diagnosed Graves' disease patients. The study took place in China and was registered as a clinical trial. A total of roughly 35 samples underwent TCR sequencing: about 13 from persistent and about 20 from newly diagnosed Graves' disease patients. Antithyroid drugs had been taken for 10 to 13 years on average by persistent Graves' disease patients in the clinical cohort.

What the authors observed across the whole study: Preferential use of TRBV28, TRBJ1-2 and TRBJ2-5 was observed in persistent disease, whereas TRBV20-1 and TRBJ2-1 were favored in newly diagnosed disease. Lower TCR Shannon entropy and fewer highly expanded clones were observed in persistent Graves' disease patients than in newly diagnosed patients, which suggested clonal expansion. As a limitation, the authors acknowledged that the small sample size may reduce accuracy. Because the primary lesion, thyroid tissue, could not be accessed, the study looked at peripheral blood alone. Patients with persistent disease shared more public clonotypes (approximately 2,500) than newly diagnosed patients did (966). Sequencing and analysis were limited to the TCR beta chain.

Library generation was performed with multiplex PCR. The sequencer listed for this sample is Illumina HiSeq 4000. To build TCR beta libraries, CDR3 regions were amplified by Arm-PCR using iRepertoire HTBI primers. Gel purification was performed on PCR products prior to sequencing. On the authors' methods: Across samples, roughly 60 TRBV and roughly 13 TRBJ segments were identified and used for gene usage analysis of CDR3 amino acid clonotypes. COPE and FqMerger were used to merge the filtered high-quality paired reads into contigs. BLAST was used to align contigs to IMGT TRBV, TRBD and TRBJ reference genes, and CDR3 was defined according to IMGT. Clonotypes above 0.1% frequency were classified as highly expanded clones. Repertoire diversity was measured by Shannon entropy, and V-J evenness by the Gini coefficient. Clonotypes shared by more than one individual were considered public. Starting from the raw public reads, TCRdb applied fastp trimming at Q25, assembled clones with MiXCR and retained in-frame beta chains. Every entry covers one CDR3 protein and lists the most common genes and DNA from its rows. TCRdb, not the authors, supplied the V and J calls. The sample yields about 660,000 distinct CDR3 sequences; 25% to 35% were counted once. The ten largest clones add up to around 40% of the sample.

This specimen was peripheral blood mononuclear cells (PBMCs), taken when the disease was refractory, from a patient treated with antithyroid drugs. This clonotype was obtained from a female donor with Graves disease. The rearrangement combines TRBV20-1 with TRBJ1-1, and TRBD1 may be the D gene, going by 6 matching bases. The CDR3 protein sequence reads: CSASANRDEAFF. The DNA is TGCAGTGCTAGTGCCAACAGGGATGAAGCTTTCTTT.